The rows below give T cell receptor beta chains drawn from one sample of a study of memory CD4+ T cells and cytomegalovirus serostatus. Libraries were prepared by immunoSEQ multiplex PCR; TCRdb keeps only in-frame clonotypes and omits some of them. The repertoire holds about 52,000 clones, with about four fifths as singletons. Sequenced material: memory CD4+ T cells from blood. The receptors come from an adult in good health and CMV-seropositive. CDR3s include the opening cysteine and the closing phenylalanine or tryptophan. Each record gives: J gene, V gene, CDR3 length, D gene, clone size, CDR3 DNA, CDR3 protein. A D gene is named only where the DNA matches it firmly. Size is stated for part of the rows, as once, few or many counts, or as a class when the clone is expanded.

J: TRBJ1-5; V: TRBV27; length: 15; D: NA; size: NA; DNA: TGTGCCAGCAGTTCAGTGGGGGGAGGCAATCAGCCCCAGCATTTT; CDR3: CASSSVGGGNQPQHF
J: TRBJ1-5; V: TRBV19; length: 13; D: NA; size: few; DNA: TGTGCCGTGTCTGGGACCGGCAATCAGCCCCAGCATTTT; CDR3: CAVSGTGNQPQHF
J: TRBJ1-2; V: TRBV27; length: 15; D: NA; size: NA; DNA: TGTGCCAGCAGTTGGGGGGCCCGGACAGCTAGTGGCTACACCTTC; CDR3: CASSWGARTASGYTF
J: TRBJ1-2; V: TRBV28; length: 15; D: NA; size: NA; DNA: TGTGCCTCCAAGTACCCGGCGGGAATCGACTATGGCTACACCTTC; CDR3: CASKYPAGIDYGYTF
J: TRBJ2-5; V: TRBV11-2; length: 15; D: NA; size: once; DNA: TGTGCCAGCAGCTTGTCGGCTAGTGGAGGGGAGACCCAGTACTTC; CDR3: CASSLSASGGETQYF
J: TRBJ2-4; V: TRBV28; length: 22; D: TRBD2; size: NA; DNA: TGTGCCAGCTCCTCTGCCTCCATGGGGGCTAGCGGGAGGGCCCCTCAACTTGACATTCAGTACTTC; CDR3: CASSSASMGASGRAPQLDIQYF
J: TRBJ1-1; V: TRBV4-3; length: 14; D: NA; size: once; DNA: TGCGCCAGCAGCCTGGGACGGTTGAACACTGAAGCTTTCTTT; CDR3: CASSLGRLNTEAFF
J: TRBJ1-2; V: TRBV6-5; length: 14; D: TRBD1; size: NA; DNA: TGTGCCAGCAGTTACGGCACAGGGGCGGGGGGCTACACCTTC; CDR3: CASSYGTGAGGYTF
J: TRBJ2-1; V: TRBV19; length: 14; D: NA; size: NA; DNA: TGTGCCAGTAGTCTAGGTTTTTCCTACAATGAGCAGTTCTTC; CDR3: CASSLGFSYNEQFF
J: TRBJ2-6; V: TRBV9; length: 17; D: NA; size: NA; DNA: TGTGCCAGCAGCGTAGGTACCGCTAGCTCTGGGGCCAACGTCCTGACTTTC; CDR3: CASSVGTASSGANVLTF
J: TRBJ2-1; V: TRBV30; length: 16; D: NA; size: NA; DNA: TGTGCCTGGAGTGTACGAAAGGCTAGCCGCCACAATGAGCAGTTCTTC; CDR3: CAWSVRKASRHNEQFF
J: TRBJ1-5; V: TRBV5-1; length: 13; D: NA; size: NA; DNA: TGCGCCAGCAGCTTGAGAGGGGATCAGCCCCAGCATTTT; CDR3: CASSLRGDQPQHF
J: TRBJ1-1; V: TRBV20-1; length: 11; D: NA; size: NA; DNA: TGCAGTGCTAGAAAGGGAACTGAAGCTTTCTTT; CDR3: CSARKGTEAFF
J: TRBJ2-6; V: TRBV11-2; length: 15; D: NA; size: NA; DNA: TGTGCCAGCAGCTCCCAGGATACTGGGGCCAACGTCCTGACTTTC; CDR3: CASSSQDTGANVLTF
J: TRBJ2-7; V: TRBV2; length: 14; D: NA; size: NA; DNA: TGTGCCAGCAGTTCCTACCAGGGGACCTACGAGCAGTACTTC; CDR3: CASSSYQGTYEQYF
J: TRBJ1-1; V: TRBV30; length: 13; D: NA; size: NA; DNA: TGTGCCTGGGCGGGACACATGAACACTGAAGCTTTCTTT; CDR3: CAWAGHMNTEAFF
J: TRBJ2-1; V: TRBV5-1; length: 14; D: TRBD1; size: NA; DNA: TGCGCCAGCAGCTTTCTACAGGGGGCGAATGAGCAGTTCTTC; CDR3: CASSFLQGANEQFF
J: TRBJ1-5; V: TRBV6-6; length: 13; D: NA; size: NA; DNA: TGTGCCAGCAGCCAAGACCTTTACCAGCCCCAGCATTTT; CDR3: CASSQDLYQPQHF
J: TRBJ1-1; V: TRBV7-2; length: 13; D: NA; size: NA; DNA: TGTGCCAGCAGCTTCCCAGGGGTGACTGAAGCTTTCTTT; CDR3: CASSFPGVTEAFF
J: TRBJ1-1; V: TRBV4-1; length: 13; D: NA; size: few; DNA: TGCGCCACCTCCAGGACGGTGAACACTGAAGCTTTCTTT; CDR3: CATSRTVNTEAFF
J: TRBJ1-1; V: TRBV2; length: 13; D: TRBD1; size: NA; DNA: TGTGCCAACCCGGGACAGTACAACGTTGAAGCTTTCTTT; CDR3: CANPGQYNVEAFF
J: TRBJ2-5; V: TRBV7-2; length: 14; D: TRBD2; size: NA; DNA: TGTGCCAGCAGCTCAATTGGCGGGGGAGAGACCCAGTACTTC; CDR3: CASSSIGGGETQYF
J: TRBJ1-2; V: TRBV29-1; length: 14; D: TRBD1; size: NA; DNA: TGCAGCGTCCCCGGGACAGGGACTAACTATGGCTACACCTTC; CDR3: CSVPGTGTNYGYTF
J: TRBJ2-7; V: TRBV4-1; length: 16; D: TRBD2; size: NA; DNA: TGCGCCAGCAGCCAAGATGGTAGCGGGTATACCTACGAGCAGTACTTC; CDR3: CASSQDGSGYTYEQYF
J: TRBJ2-3; V: TRBV19; length: 13; D: NA; size: NA; DNA: TGTGCCAGTAGTGAGAAACAGGCGTCAACGCAGTATTTT; CDR3: CASSEKQASTQYF
J: TRBJ2-1; V: TRBV11-3; length: 15; D: NA; size: once; DNA: TGTGCCAGCAGCTTAGAGGGGGGCTCCTACAATGAGCAGTTCTTC; CDR3: CASSLEGGSYNEQFF
J: TRBJ1-1; V: TRBV18; length: 13; D: NA; size: NA; DNA: TGTGCCAGCCAATCGGGGGGAAACACTGAAGCTTTCTTT; CDR3: CASQSGGNTEAFF
J: TRBJ2-7; V: TRBV7-2; length: 14; D: NA; size: NA; DNA: TGTGCCAGCAGCCCCCAGGGGTCCTCCTACGAGCAGTACTTC; CDR3: CASSPQGSSYEQYF
J: TRBJ2-6; V: TRBV4-3; length: 18; D: NA; size: once; DNA: TGCGCCAGCAGCCAGCGGGGACCCTACTCCTCTGGGGCCAACGTCCTGACTTTC; CDR3: CASSQRGPYSSGANVLTF
J: TRBJ2-3; V: TRBV21-1; length: 15; D: NA; size: NA; DNA: TGTGCCAGCAGCGCGGGACCCGCCGAGAAAGATACGCAGTATTTT; CDR3: CASSAGPAEKDTQYF
J: TRBJ1-4; V: TRBV5-5; length: 17; D: NA; size: NA; DNA: TGTGCCAGCAGAAGAGGAGTGAGCTTTGCAACTAATGAAAAACTGTTTTTT; CDR3: CASRRGVSFATNEKLFF
J: TRBJ2-2; V: TRBV2; length: 13; D: NA; size: NA; DNA: TGTGCCAGCAGTGAAACTGGCACCGGGGAGCTGTTTTTT; CDR3: CASSETGTGELFF
J: TRBJ2-1; V: TRBV7-9; length: 16; D: TRBD1; size: NA; DNA: TGTGCCAGCAGCTTAGGGTGGACAGGGAATTCTGATGAGCAGTTCTTC; CDR3: CASSLGWTGNSDEQFF
J: TRBJ1-4; V: TRBV6-5; length: 15; D: NA; size: once; DNA: TGTGCCAGCAGTTACCGCGGACGGGCTAATGAAAAACTGTTTTTT; CDR3: CASSYRGRANEKLFF
J: TRBJ2-7; V: TRBV2; length: 13; D: NA; size: NA; DNA: TGTGCCAGCAGTAGGATTCAGGGGTACGAGCAGTACTTC; CDR3: CASSRIQGYEQYF
J: TRBJ1-6; V: TRBV7-2; length: 18; D: NA; size: NA; DNA: TGTGCCAGCAGCTTAGCGTTCAGGACGGCCATCTATAATTCACCCCTCCACTTT; CDR3: CASSLAFRTAIYNSPLHF
J: TRBJ2-3; V: TRBV4-1; length: 17; D: TRBD2; size: NA; DNA: TGCGCCAGCAGCCGTGCTGGAGCGGGGGGGCGGACAGATACGCAGTATTTT; CDR3: CASSRAGAGGRTDTQYF
J: TRBJ1-1; V: TRBV6-6; length: 14; D: NA; size: NA; DNA: TGTGCCAGCAGAACTAAGGGGGGTGGCACTGAAGCTTTCTTT; CDR3: CASRTKGGGTEAFF
J: TRBJ2-1; V: TRBV6-1; length: 15; D: TRBD1; size: NA; DNA: TGTGCCAGCAGTGCCGGGACAGGGTCCTACAATGAGCAGTTCTTC; CDR3: CASSAGTGSYNEQFF
J: TRBJ1-6; V: TRBV14; length: 15; D: NA; size: NA; DNA: TGTGCCAGCAGCTGGACACTCCCTGGGAATTCACCCCTCCACTTT; CDR3: CASSWTLPGNSPLHF
J: TRBJ2-3; V: TRBV4-1; length: 18; D: TRBD2; size: NA; DNA: TGCGCCAGCAGCCCCGGGACTAGCGGGAGGGGGCTGACAGATACGCAGTATTTT; CDR3: CASSPGTSGRGLTDTQYF
J: TRBJ2-7; V: TRBV19; length: 14; D: TRBD1; size: NA; DNA: TGTGCCAGATTGACCGACAGGGTGGCCTACGAGCAGTACTTC; CDR3: CARLTDRVAYEQYF
J: TRBJ2-3; V: TRBV10-3; length: 16; D: TRBD2; size: NA; DNA: TGTGCCATCACCGCGGGAGGGATAGGGGCCGGAGATACGCAGTATTTT; CDR3: CAITAGGIGAGDTQYF
J: TRBJ1-3; V: TRBV2; length: 11; D: NA; size: NA; DNA: TGTGCCAGCGAGAGAAGTTACACCATATATTTT; CDR3: CASERSYTIYF
J: TRBJ1-5; V: TRBV7-8; length: 14; D: TRBD1; size: NA; DNA: TGTGCCAGCAGCTTACAGGGGGCATGGCAGCCCCAGCATTTT; CDR3: CASSLQGAWQPQHF
J: TRBJ2-1; V: TRBV6-1; length: 12; D: NA; size: NA; DNA: TGTGCCAGCAGAGGGGTTATCAATGAGCAGTTCTTC; CDR3: CASRGVINEQFF
J: TRBJ2-1; V: TRBV27; length: 16; D: NA; size: NA; DNA: TGTGCCAGCAGTCATCAGGGCCTAAGGTTCTACAATGAGCAGTTCTTC; CDR3: CASSHQGLRFYNEQFF
J: TRBJ2-5; V: TRBV29-1; length: 13; D: NA; size: NA; DNA: TGCAGCGCTGGACGTTCACCCCAAGAGACCCAGTACTTC; CDR3: CSAGRSPQETQYF
J: TRBJ1-6; V: TRBV4-1; length: 13; D: NA; size: NA; DNA: TGCGCCAGCAGCACAGGACCTAATTCACCCCTCCACTTT; CDR3: CASSTGPNSPLHF
J: TRBJ1-4; V: TRBV19; length: 15; D: NA; size: few; DNA: TGTGCCAGTAGTAGCGATCCGGGAGGTCGGGAAAAACTGTTTTTT; CDR3: CASSSDPGGREKLFF
J: TRBJ2-7; V: TRBV27; length: 14; D: NA; size: once; DNA: TGTGCCAGCACCGCCGTGGAGGGGCGAGGCGAGCAGTACTTC; CDR3: CASTAVEGRGEQYF